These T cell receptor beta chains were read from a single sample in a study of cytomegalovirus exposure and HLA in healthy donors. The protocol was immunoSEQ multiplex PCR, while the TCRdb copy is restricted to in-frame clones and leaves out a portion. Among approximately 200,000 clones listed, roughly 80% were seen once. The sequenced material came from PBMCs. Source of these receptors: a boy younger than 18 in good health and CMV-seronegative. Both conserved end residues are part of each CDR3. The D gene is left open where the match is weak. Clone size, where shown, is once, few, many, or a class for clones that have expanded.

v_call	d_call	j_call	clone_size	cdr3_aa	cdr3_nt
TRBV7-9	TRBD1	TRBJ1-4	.	CASSAVIGQGDEKLFF	TGTGCCAGCAGCGCCGTCATAGGACAGGGGGATGAAAAACTGTTTTTT
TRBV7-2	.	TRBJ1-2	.	CASSRDKYGYTF	TGTGCCAGCAGCAGGGACAAATATGGCTACACCTTC
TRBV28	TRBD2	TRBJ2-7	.	CASSTLTSADYEQYF	TGTGCCAGCAGCACTCTAACTAGCGCCGATTACGAGCAGTACTTC
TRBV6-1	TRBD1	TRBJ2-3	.	CASSDGQGATDTQYF	TGTGCCAGCAGTGACGGACAGGGGGCGACAGATACGCAGTATTTT
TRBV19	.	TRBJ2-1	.	CASSYRQEKGNEQFF	TGTGCCAGTAGTTATCGCCAGGAAAAGGGGAATGAGCAGTTCTTC
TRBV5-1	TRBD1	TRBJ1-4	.	CASSLTGGGEKLFF	TGCGCCAGCAGCCTGACAGGGGGCGGTGAAAAACTGTTTTTT
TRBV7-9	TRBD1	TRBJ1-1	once	CASSGYRGNTEAFF	TGTGCCAGCAGCGGTTACAGGGGGAACACTGAAGCTTTCTTT
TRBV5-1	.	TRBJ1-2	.	CASSVRQANNYGYTF	TGCGCCAGCAGCGTAAGACAGGCCAACAACTATGGCTACACCTTC
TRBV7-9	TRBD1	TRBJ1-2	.	CASFGQGAFYGYTF	TGTGCCAGCTTTGGACAGGGGGCATTCTATGGCTACACCTTC
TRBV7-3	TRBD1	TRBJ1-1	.	CASSPTGIAAEAFF	TGTGCCAGCAGCCCGACAGGGATTGCGGCTGAAGCTTTCTTT
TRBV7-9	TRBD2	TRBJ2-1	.	CASTQTSGRIQDNEQFF	TGTGCCAGCACCCAGACTAGCGGGAGAATACAGGACAATGAGCAGTTCTTC
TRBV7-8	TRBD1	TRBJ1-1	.	CASSLVRRQGAEAFF	TGTGCCAGCAGCTTAGTTAGGCGACAGGGCGCTGAAGCTTTCTTT
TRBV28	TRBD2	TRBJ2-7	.	CASSGLAGAYEQYF	TGTGCCAGCTCGGGGCTAGCGGGAGCCTACGAGCAGTACTTC
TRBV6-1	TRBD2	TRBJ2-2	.	CASKSSGRAGELFF	TGTGCCAGCAAGTCTAGCGGGAGGGCCGGGGAGCTGTTTTTT
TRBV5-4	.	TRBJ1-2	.	CASSSPGLHYGYTF	TGTGCCAGCAGCTCACCGGGTTTGCACTATGGCTACACCTTC
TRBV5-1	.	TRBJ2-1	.	CASSYWRTPYNEQFF	TGCGCCAGCAGTTACTGGAGGACCCCCTACAATGAGCAGTTCTTC
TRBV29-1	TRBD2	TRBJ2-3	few	CSVGLAGGPTDTQYF	TGCAGCGTTGGGCTAGCGGGAGGACCCACAGATACGCAGTATTTT
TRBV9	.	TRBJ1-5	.	CASSVGLAQPQHF	TGTGCCAGCAGCGTAGGGTTGGCTCAGCCCCAGCATTTT
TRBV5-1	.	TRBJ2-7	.	CASSLAGVNEQYF	TGCGCCAGCAGCTTGGCGGGTGTTAACGAGCAGTACTTC
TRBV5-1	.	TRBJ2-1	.	CASRATDSYNEQFF	TGCGCCAGCAGGGCGACAGATTCCTACAATGAGCAGTTCTTC
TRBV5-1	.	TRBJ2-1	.	CASNFGLEQFF	TGCGCCAGCAACTTCGGACTCGAGCAGTTCTTC
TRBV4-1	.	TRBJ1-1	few	CASSQDSSPGLIKWSTEAFF	TGCGCCAGCAGCCAAGATTCCTCCCCGGGACTCATTAAATGGAGCACTGAAGCTTTCTTT
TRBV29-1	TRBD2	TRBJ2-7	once	CSVQTSGSSYEQYF	TGCAGCGTCCAGACTAGCGGGAGTTCCTACGAGCAGTACTTC
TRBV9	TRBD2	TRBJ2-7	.	CASSLGAGGYEQYF	TGTGCCAGCAGCTTGGGAGCGGGAGGTTACGAGCAGTACTTC
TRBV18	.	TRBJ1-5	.	CASSPDKTRNQPQHF	TGTGCCAGCTCACCAGATAAAACGAGAAATCAGCCCCAGCATTTT
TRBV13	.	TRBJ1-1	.	CASSSRTGVNTEAFF	TGTGCCAGCAGCTCCCGAACAGGAGTGAACACTGAAGCTTTCTTT
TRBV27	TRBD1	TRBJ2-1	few	CASRWTGGDEQFF	TGTGCCAGCAGATGGACAGGGGGGGATGAGCAGTTCTTC
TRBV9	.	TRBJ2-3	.	CASSVDGTSTDTQYF	TGTGCCAGCAGCGTAGACGGGACTAGCACAGATACGCAGTATTTT
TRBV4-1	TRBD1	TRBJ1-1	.	CASSQEGMGQMNTEAFF	TGCGCCAGCAGCCAAGAAGGGATGGGACAGATGAACACTGAAGCTTTCTTT
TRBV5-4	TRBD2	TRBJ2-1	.	CASSSLAAPYNEQFF	TGTGCCAGCAGCTCTCTAGCGGCTCCCTACAATGAGCAGTTCTTC
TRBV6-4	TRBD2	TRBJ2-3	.	CASSDGLASTDTQYF	TGTGCCAGCAGTGACGGACTAGCTAGCACAGATACGCAGTATTTT
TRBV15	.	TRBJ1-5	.	CATSLRGGNQPQHF	TGTGCCACCAGCCTCCGGGGGGGTAATCAGCCCCAGCATTTT
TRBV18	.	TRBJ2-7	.	CASSPPSSYEQYF	TGTGCCAGCTCACCCCCTTCCTCCTACGAGCAGTACTTC
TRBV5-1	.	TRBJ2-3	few	CASRPSRGTDTQYF	TGCGCCAGCAGACCAAGTCGCGGCACAGATACGCAGTATTTT
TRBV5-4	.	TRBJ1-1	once	CASSGGASTPSTEAFF	TGTGCCAGCAGCGGAGGGGCGTCGACACCCAGCACTGAAGCTTTCTTT
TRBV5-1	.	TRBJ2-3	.	CASSPGGRGRTDTQYF	TGCGCCAGCAGTCCCGGCGGAAGGGGTCGCACAGATACGCAGTATTTT
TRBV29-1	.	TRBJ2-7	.	CSVEVMTGKIEQYF	TGCAGCGTTGAAGTTATGACAGGAAAAATCGAGCAGTACTTC
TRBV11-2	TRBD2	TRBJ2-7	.	CASSPGLAGAIEQYF	TGTGCCAGCAGCCCGGGACTAGCGGGAGCTATCGAGCAGTACTTC
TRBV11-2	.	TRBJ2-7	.	CASSLSGRGAGNYEQYF	TGTGCCAGCAGCTTATCGGGACGGGGGGCGGGAAATTACGAGCAGTACTTC
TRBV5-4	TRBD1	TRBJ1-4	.	CASSLRVTGGGEKLFF	TGTGCCAGCAGCTTGAGGGTTACAGGGGGCGGTGAAAAACTGTTTTTT
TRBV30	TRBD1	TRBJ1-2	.	CAWSVGWDRDGYTF	TGTGCCTGGAGTGTTGGCTGGGACAGGGATGGCTACACCTTC
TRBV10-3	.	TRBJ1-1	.	CAISRGPEAFF	TGTGCCATCAGTAGGGGCCCTGAAGCTTTCTTT
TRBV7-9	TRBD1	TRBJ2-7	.	CASSLAGQGSYEQYF	TGTGCCAGCAGCTTAGCGGGACAGGGGTCCTACGAGCAGTACTTC
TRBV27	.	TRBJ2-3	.	CASSSKLARSTDTQYF	TGTGCCAGCAGTTCAAAGCTAGCGAGAAGCACAGATACGCAGTATTTT
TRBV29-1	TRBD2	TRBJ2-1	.	CSVEKFSNQLTSGSSSYNEQFF	TGCAGCGTTGAAAAGTTTTCTAACCAACTGACTAGCGGGTCCAGCTCCTACAATGAGCAGTTCTTC
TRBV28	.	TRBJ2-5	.	CASRQGRETQYF	TGTGCCAGCAGGCAGGGGAGAGAGACCCAGTACTTC
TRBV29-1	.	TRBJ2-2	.	CSVSEAGELFF	TGCAGCGTTTCCGAGGCCGGGGAGCTGTTTTTT
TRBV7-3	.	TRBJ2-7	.	CASSPTYLHEQYF	TGTGCCAGCAGCCCAACCTACCTCCACGAGCAGTACTTC